Below, 20 T cell receptor beta chains from the same sample are listed, as sequenced in a study of T cells after yellow fever vaccination. TCRdb re-analysed the 5' RACE reads in MiXCR, keeping a single row per CDR3 protein. The sample consists of roughly 250,000 distinct CDR3 sequences, 10% to 15% of them appearing once. The sequencing here drew on CD4+ T cells sorted from PBMCs, taken 45 days after the yellow fever booster vaccination. These receptors all stem from a man aged 30 to 45 who received the YFV17D yellow fever vaccine.

The chain uses TRBV7-2 and TRBJ1-5; maybe TRBD1 (5 bases). Germline CDR1 is SGHTA and CDR2 is FQGNSA. V gave up 5 bases and J gave up 0 bases, with 17 bases separating them. The CDR3 contains 17 residues. The DNA for the CDR3 is TGTGCCAGCAGCCGACCGGGGGGGTTTCGTAGCAATCAGCCCCAGCATTTT. This codes for CASSRPGGFRSNQPQHF.

This clonotype has only a few counts. V and J are TRBV29-1 and TRBJ2-5; the D gene is possibly TRBD1 (6 bases). V was trimmed by 6 bases and J by 3 bases, leaving 8 bases between them. Germline V gene lookup returns CDR1 SQVTM and CDR2 ANQGSEA. This CDR3 has 11 residues. Here the CDR3 reads CSVKGEETQYF. For the CDR3, the DNA is TGCAGCGTAAAGGGGGAAGAGACCCAGTACTTC.

The chain joins TRBV29-1 to TRBJ2-7; TRBD2 aligns across 9 bases. The ends lost 7 bases at V and 2 bases at J; junction bases unmatched: 3. The CDR3 has 12 residues. CDR1 is SQVTM and CDR2 is ANQGSEA in the germline V gene. Here the CDR3 reads CSGGGGPYEQYF. Written as DNA, the CDR3 is TGCAGCGGCGGGGGGGGACCCTACGAGCAGTACTTC.

The chain couples TRBV6-1 to TRBJ2-1; 7 bases align to TRBD1. The CDR3 totals 15 residues. With 6 bases clipped from V and 8 bases from J, the junction kept 13 bases outside the gene matches. Germline V CDR1 and CDR2: MNHNS, SASEGT. CDR3 DNA: TGTGCCAGCAGCCAACCGGACAGGTTTAACGATGAGCAGTTCTTC. It specifies CASSQPDRFNDEQFF.

V and J are TRBV7-2 and TRBJ2-7; D might be TRBD1 or TRBD2, each matching 5 bases. V lost 1 base to trimming and J lost 0 bases, with 10 bases between them. The CDR3 runs 15 residues. Germline-derived CDR1 and CDR2 are SGHTA and FQGNSA. The CDR3 coding sequence is TGTGCCAGCAGCTTAGGAGGGGCTCGCTCCTACGAGCAGTACTTC. Residues: CASSLGGARSYEQYF.

This clonotype has only a few counts. The chain couples TRBV7-9 to TRBJ2-7, with D unclear. Trimming removed 4 bases at V and 0 bases at J, with 7 bases between. This CDR3 has 13 residues. Germline V gene data show CDR1 as SEHNR and CDR2 as FQNEAQ (reference sequence). CDR3 protein: CASSSRSSYEQYF. The CDR3 nucleotides are TGTGCCAGCAGCTCCCGTAGCTCCTACGAGCAGTACTTC.

This chain joins TRBV7-3 and TRBJ2-1; 14 bases are a match to TRBD2. After removal of 5 bases from V and 8 bases from J, the junction contained 8 bases not matched to a gene. The CDR3 loop spans 16 amino acids. Germline V gene sequence: CDR1 SGHTA, CDR2 FQGTGA. The DNA of the CDR3 is TGTGCCAGCAGCATCGGGACTAGCGGGAGTAGGGATGAGCAGTTCTTC. This sequence encodes CASSIGTSGSRDEQFF.

The sample holds one count of this clonotype. J is TRBJ2-5 and V is TRBV14, with a weak D call TRBD1 (5 bases). Trimming removed 1 base at V and 7 bases at J, with 10 bases between. Germline CDR1 SGHDN, CDR2 FVKESK. The CDR3 runs to 13 residues. CDR3 nucleotides: TGTGCCAGCAGCCAAGGGACATTGGGGACCCAGTACTTC. It translates to CASSQGTLGTQYF.

This chain uses TRBV28 with TRBJ2-3; D call uncertain. The CDR3 is made up of 13 amino acids. Germline values: CDR1 MDHEN, CDR2 SYDVKM. Trimming left V 6 bases short and J 2 bases short, with 9 bases between. The CDR3 reads CASRATNTDTQYF. The CDR3 DNA reads as TGTGCCAGCAGGGCCACCAACACAGATACGCAGTATTTT.

The V gene is TRBV27, the J gene TRBJ1-4; D is undetermined. The CDR3 totals 13 residues. Germline CDR1 is MNHEY and CDR2 is SMNVEV (reference sequence). Trimming stripped 4 bases from V and 7 bases from J, with 10 bases between. The CDR3 DNA reads TGTGCCAGCAGTTCTCCACCGGGTGAAAAACTGTTTTTT. As protein: CASSSPPGEKLFF.

This clonotype was counted ten times or more. The chain carries TRBV7-6 and TRBJ2-1; 7 nucleotides match TRBD2. The germline V gene has CDR1 SGHVS and CDR2 FNYEAQ. The CDR3 contains 18 residues. V shed 0 bases, J shed 0 bases, and the junction held 8 bases outside the gene matches. DNA for the CDR3: TGTGCCAGCAGCTTAGCGGTTAGCGGGCTTATCTCCTACAATGAGCAGTTCTTC. It codes for CASSLAVSGLISYNEQFF.

The chain combines TRBV7-9 with TRBJ1-1, with unresolved D. Trimming shortened V by 5 bases and J by 1 base, and 11 bases separated the two germline ends. Germline CDR1 is SEHNR and CDR2 is FQNEAQ (reference sequence). This CDR3 has 14 residues. CDR3 protein: CASSPTPSNTEAFF. The CDR3 DNA reads as TGTGCCAGCAGCCCCACGCCTTCGAACACTGAAGCTTTCTTT.

The sample holds a few counts of this clonotype. This rearrangement joins TRBV7-2 to TRBJ2-7, with D maybe TRBD2 (6 bases). The CDR3 spans 14 residues. Germline V gene data show CDR1 as SGHTA and CDR2 as FQGNSA. V gave up 3 bases and J gave up 2 bases, with 11 bases separating them. CDR3 region: CASSFSGTPYEQYF. CDR3 in DNA: TGTGCCAGCAGCTTTAGCGGAACTCCCTACGAGCAGTACTTC.

This clonotype was observed a few times. V gene TRBV12-3 or TRBV12-4 combines with J gene TRBJ2-5; D is undetermined. The CDR3 is 12 amino acids. V lost 6 bases and J 4 bases, leaving 9 bases between the germline ends. The CDR3 DNA reads TGTGCCAGCAGGGGTCAGCTAGAGACCCAGTACTTC. This translates into CASRGQLETQYF.

This clonotype was seen only a few times. J is TRBJ2-3 and V is TRBV7-9; TRBD2 is a possible D gene (5 bases). The CDR3 runs to 15 residues. Looked up from germline, CDR1 is SEHNR and CDR2 is FQNEAQ (reference sequence). Trimming took 0 bases from V and 2 from J, leaving 9 bases between them. The CDR3 loop reads CASSLAETNTDTQYF. The CDR3 nucleotides are TGTGCCAGCAGCTTAGCGGAGACTAACACAGATACGCAGTATTTT. The variable domain in full, with the rest retrieved from reference TRBV7-9 and TRBJ2-3, is DTGVSQNPRHKITKRGQNVTFRCDPISEHNRLYWYRQTLGQGPEFLTYFQNEAQLEKSRLLSDRFSAERPKGSFSTLEIQRTEQGDSAMYLCASSLAETNTDTQYFGPGTRLTVL.

The genes are TRBV9 and TRBJ1-1; D unresolved. V lost 0 bases to trimming and J lost 5 bases, with 5 bases between them. Germline CDR1 is SGDLS and CDR2 is YYNGEE. The CDR3 runs to 12 residues. The CDR3: CASSVENTEAFF. CDR3 DNA: TGTGCCAGCAGCGTAGAGAATACTGAAGCTTTCTTT.

This clonotype appeared a few times. The genes are TRBV5-1 and TRBJ2-2; TRBD1 is a possible D gene (5 bases). CDR1 and CDR2 (germline): SGHRS, YFSETQ. Trimming pared 3 bases from V and 6 bases from J, leaving 12 bases between. This CDR3 has 14 amino acids. The CDR3 DNA reads as TGCGCCAGCAGCTCGCCTAGGGGCTCCGGGGAGCTGTTTTTT. Protein sequence: CASSSPRGSGELFF.

The chain carries TRBV29-1 and TRBJ1-4; D ambiguous. Germline CDR1 is SQVTM and CDR2 is ANQGSEA. The CDR3 length is 13 residues. Trimming cost V 6 bases and J 4 bases, with 12 bases left between them. The CDR3 reads CSVAWLSNEKLFF. CDR3 bases: TGCAGCGTGGCATGGTTGAGTAATGAAAAACTGTTTTTT.

This clonotype was detected only a few times. The CDR3 DNA is TGTGCCATCAGTGAGGGTTCCGGGGGCCCTACCTACGAGCAGTACTTC. The encoded protein is CAISEGSGGPTYEQYF. The chain has TRBV10-3 and TRBJ2-7, with D perhaps TRBD1 or TRBD2 (6 bases each). V was clipped by 2 bases and J by 2 bases, with 16 bases between them. Germline CDR1 and CDR2: ENHRY and SYGVKD. The CDR3 has 16 residues.

This clonotype was seen more than once but under ten times. The CDR3 reads CAIGLTSSQETQYF. The CDR3 DNA is TGTGCCATCGGCCTGACTAGCAGCCAAGAGACCCAGTACTTC. The chain employs TRBV10-3 and TRBJ2-5, with 7 bases matching TRBD2. This CDR3 spans 14 amino acids. V lost 8 bases to trimming and J lost 1 base; unmatched junction nucleotides: 7. Germline CDR1 reads ENHRY; CDR2 reads SYGVKD.